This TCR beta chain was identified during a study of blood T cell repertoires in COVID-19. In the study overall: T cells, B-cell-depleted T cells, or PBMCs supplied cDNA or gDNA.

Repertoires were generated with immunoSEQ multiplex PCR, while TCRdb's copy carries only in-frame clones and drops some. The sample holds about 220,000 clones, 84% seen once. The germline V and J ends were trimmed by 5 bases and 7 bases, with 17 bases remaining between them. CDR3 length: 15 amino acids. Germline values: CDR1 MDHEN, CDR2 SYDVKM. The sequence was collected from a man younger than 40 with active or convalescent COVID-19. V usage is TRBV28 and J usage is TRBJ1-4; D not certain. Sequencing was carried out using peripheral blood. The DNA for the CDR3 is TGTGCCAGCAGTCCCTCCCCGGGATCTCCTGAAAAACTGTTTTTT. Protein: CASSPSPGSPEKLFF.